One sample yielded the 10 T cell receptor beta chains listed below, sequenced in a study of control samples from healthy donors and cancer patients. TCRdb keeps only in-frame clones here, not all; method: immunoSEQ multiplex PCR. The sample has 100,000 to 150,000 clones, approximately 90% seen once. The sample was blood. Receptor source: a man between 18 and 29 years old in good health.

The CDR3, as DNA: TGTGCCAGCTCCTCGGGGGCCTACAATGAGCAGTTCTTC. Translating gives CASSSGAYNEQFF. The J gene is TRBJ2-1, the V gene TRBV7-9; a weak D match, TRBD2 (6 bases). CDR3 size: 13 residues. Germline lookup yields CDR1 SEHNR and CDR2 FQNEAQ (reference sequence). Trimming stripped 8 bases from V and 2 bases from J, with 10 bases between.

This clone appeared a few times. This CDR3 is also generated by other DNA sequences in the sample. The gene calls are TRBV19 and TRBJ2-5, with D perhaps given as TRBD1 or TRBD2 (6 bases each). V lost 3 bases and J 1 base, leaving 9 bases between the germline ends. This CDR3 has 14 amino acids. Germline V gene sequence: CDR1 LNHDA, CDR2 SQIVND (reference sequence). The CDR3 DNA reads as TGTGCCAGTAGTATCGGGGGCAGCCAAGAGACCCAGTACTTC. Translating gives CASSIGGSQETQYF.

CDR3 region: CASSARVAGGEQYF. CDR3 coding DNA: TGTGCCAGCAGCGCCCGGGTCGCCGGGGGAGAGCAGTACTTC. V is TRBV9 and J is TRBJ2-7; D might be TRBD2 (6 bases). The CDR3 totals 14 residues. Trimming took off 3 bases at V and 7 bases at J, with 17 bases between the two ends. Germline V gives CDR1 SGDLS, CDR2 YYNGEE.

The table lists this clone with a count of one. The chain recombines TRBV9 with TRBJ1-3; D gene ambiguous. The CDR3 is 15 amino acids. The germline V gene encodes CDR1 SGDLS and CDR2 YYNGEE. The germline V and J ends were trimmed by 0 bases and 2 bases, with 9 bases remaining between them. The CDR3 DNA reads TGTGCCAGCAGCGTAGATCTGGGAACTGGAAACACCATATATTTT. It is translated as CASSVDLGTGNTIYF.

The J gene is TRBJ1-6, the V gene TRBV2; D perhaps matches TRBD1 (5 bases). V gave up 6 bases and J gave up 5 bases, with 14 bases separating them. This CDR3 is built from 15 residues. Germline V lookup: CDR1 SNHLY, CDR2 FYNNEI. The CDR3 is CASSQQGYHNSPLHF. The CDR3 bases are TGTGCCAGCAGCCAGCAGGGCTACCATAATTCACCCCTCCACTTT.

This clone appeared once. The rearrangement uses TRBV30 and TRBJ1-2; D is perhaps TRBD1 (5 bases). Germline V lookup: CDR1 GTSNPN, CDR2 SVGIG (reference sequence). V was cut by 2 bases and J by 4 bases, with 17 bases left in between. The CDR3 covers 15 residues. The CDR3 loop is CAWSPLRGAGYGYTF. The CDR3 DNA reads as TGTGCCTGGAGTCCACTGAGGGGCGCAGGCTATGGCTACACCTTC.

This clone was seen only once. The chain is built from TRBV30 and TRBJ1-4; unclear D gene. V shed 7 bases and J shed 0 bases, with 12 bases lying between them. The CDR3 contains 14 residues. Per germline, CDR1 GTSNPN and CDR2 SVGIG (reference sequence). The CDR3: CASSTRTTNEKLFF. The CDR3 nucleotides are TGTGCCTCCTCCACCCGAACAACTAATGAAAAACTGTTTTTT.

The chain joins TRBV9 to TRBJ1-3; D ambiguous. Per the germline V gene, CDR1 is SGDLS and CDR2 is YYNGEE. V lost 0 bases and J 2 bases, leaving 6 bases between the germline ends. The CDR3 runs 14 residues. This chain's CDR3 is CASSVEDAGNTIYF. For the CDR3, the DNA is TGTGCCAGCAGCGTAGAAGATGCTGGAAACACCATATATTTT. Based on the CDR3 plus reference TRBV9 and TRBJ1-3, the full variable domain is DSGVTQTPKHLITATGQRVTLRCSPRSGDLSVYWYQQSLDQGLQFLIQYYNGEERAKGNILERFSAQQFPDLHSELNLSSLELGDSALYFCASSVEDAGNTIYFGEGSWLTVV.

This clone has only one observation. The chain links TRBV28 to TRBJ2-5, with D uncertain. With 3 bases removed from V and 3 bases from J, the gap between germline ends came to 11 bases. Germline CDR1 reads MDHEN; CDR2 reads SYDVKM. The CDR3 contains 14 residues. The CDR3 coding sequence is TGTGCCAGCAGTTTGCGTTTTAGGGAAGAGACCCAGTACTTC. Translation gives CASSLRFREETQYF.

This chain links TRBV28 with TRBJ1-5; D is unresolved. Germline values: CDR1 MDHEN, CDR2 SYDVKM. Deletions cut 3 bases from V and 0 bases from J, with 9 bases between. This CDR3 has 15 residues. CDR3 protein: CASSLMATSNQPQHF. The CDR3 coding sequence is TGTGCCAGCAGTTTGATGGCCACTAGCAATCAGCCCCAGCATTTT.